What follows are 31 T cell receptor beta chains derived from one specimen sequenced in a study of cytomegalovirus exposure and HLA in healthy donors. Both 60 Vbeta primers and 13 Jbeta primers went into the PCR. Repertoires were generated with immunoSEQ multiplex PCR, while TCRdb's copy carries only in-frame clones and drops some. The repertoire holds more than 100,000 clones, with about two thirds as singletons. The source material was PBMCs. Receptors were obtained from a man aged 45-65 years in good health and CMV-seropositive.

This clone has only a few counts. This sequence joins TRBV7-9 and TRBJ1-1; D ambiguous. CDR1 and CDR2 (germline): SEHNR, FQNEAQ (reference sequence). The germline V and J ends were trimmed by 1 base and 4 bases, with 7 bases remaining between them. The CDR3 has 13 residues. In nucleotides, the CDR3 is TGTGCCAGCAGCTTAGAGAGTACCACTGAAGCTTTCTTT. Its protein is CASSLESTTEAFF.

This sequence joins TRBV11-2 and TRBJ2-3; tentatively, D is TRBD2 (5 bases). V shed 3 bases and J shed 0 bases, with 22 bases lying between them. Germline CDR1 and CDR2: SGHAT and FQNNGV. This CDR3 contains 19 residues. The CDR3 DNA reads as TGTGCCAGCAGCTTTCCCCAAGGACCATTAGCGCGAAGCACAGATACGCAGTATTTT. Amino acid sequence: CASSFPQGPLARSTDTQYF.

This chain connects TRBV2 to TRBJ2-1, with D unresolved. Trimming stripped 0 bases from V and 0 bases from J, with 9 bases between. This CDR3 is 16 amino acids long. CDR1 SNHLY and CDR2 FYNNEI come from the germline V gene. The CDR3 protein is CASSEARLSSYNEQFF. The CDR3 bases are TGTGCCAGCAGTGAAGCGCGGTTGAGCTCCTACAATGAGCAGTTCTTC. Full variable domain (remainder filled in from reference TRBV2 and TRBJ2-1): EPEVTQTPSHQVTQMGQEVILRCVPISNHLYFYWYRQILGQKVEFLVSFYNNEISEKSEIFDDQFSVERPDGSNFTLKIRSTKLEDSAMYFCASSEARLSSYNEQFFGPGTRLTVL.

The V call is TRBV4-2, the J call TRBJ2-7; a weak D match, TRBD2 (5 bases). The CDR3 is 14 amino acids. The V and J ends lost 4 bases and 9 bases respectively, with 19 bases between them. Germline CDR1 reads LGHNA; CDR2 reads YNFKEQ. CDR3 in amino acids: CASSPSTISAGQYF. In nucleotides, the CDR3 is TGTGCCAGCAGCCCTTCGACTATCTCAGCCGGGCAGTACTTC.

The chain combines TRBV4-1 with TRBJ2-7; 15 nucleotides align to TRBD2. Germline lookup yields CDR1 MGHRA and CDR2 YSYEKL. The junction had 7 bases not matched to a gene; V was cut back by 0 bases and J by 7 bases. This CDR3 region has 17 residues. CDR3 in DNA: TGCGCCAGCAGCCAAGATTGGACTAGCGGGGGGGCGAAAGAGCAGTACTTC. This gives the protein CASSQDWTSGGAKEQYF.

V and J are TRBV6-1 and TRBJ2-7, with 7 nucleotides matching TRBD2. This CDR3 has 14 residues. With V trimmed by 7 bases and J by 2 bases, 8 bases remained unmatched. The germline gives CDR1 MNHNS, CDR2 SASEGT. The CDR3 loop is CASTARAGPYEQYF. CDR3 nucleotides: TGTGCCAGCACAGCACGAGCGGGACCCTACGAGCAGTACTTC.

J is TRBJ1-2 and V is TRBV6-5; tentatively, D is TRBD1 (6 bases). Germline values: CDR1 MNHEY, CDR2 SVGAGI. The V gene lost 4 bases and the J gene lost 3 bases, with 15 bases spanning the gap. The CDR3 length is 15 residues. Here the CDR3 DNA reads TGTGCCAGCAGTTCTCTGACAGGTCCCCACTATGGCTACACCTTC. Amino acids: CASSSLTGPHYGYTF.

The chain links TRBV6-1 to TRBJ2-1; D might be TRBD2 (7 bases). The CDR3 length is 17 residues. The V gene's germline CDR1 is MNHNS and CDR2 SASEGT. V was trimmed by 1 base and J by 4 bases, leaving 17 bases between them. CDR3 in amino acids: CASSEEGGLRGYNEQFF. In nucleotides, the CDR3 is TGTGCCAGCAGTGAAGAGGGGGGACTAAGGGGATACAATGAGCAGTTCTTC.

The genes are TRBV4-3 and TRBJ2-5, with TRBD2 matching over 8 bases. Germline trimming cut 5 bases from V and 4 bases from J; bases unmatched to any gene: 15. Germline lookup yields CDR1 LGHNA and CDR2 YSLEER. The CDR3 loop spans 17 amino acids. Here the CDR3 reads CASSSSWAGGRLETQYF. The DNA for the CDR3 is TGCGCCAGCAGCTCTTCGTGGGCGGGAGGTCGACTAGAGACCCAGTACTTC.

The CDR3 region is CASSPSRDRSGNTIYF. CDR3 nucleotides: TGTGCCAGCTCACCATCCAGGGATCGATCTGGAAACACCATATATTTT. The chain is built from TRBV18 and TRBJ1-3; perhaps TRBD1 as D (5 bases). V gave up 2 bases and J gave up 1 base, with 12 bases separating them. This CDR3 has 16 residues. The germline gives CDR1 KGHSH, CDR2 LQKENI. Combining the CDR3 with reference TRBV18 and TRBJ1-3 gives the whole variable domain NAGVMQNPRHLVRRRGQEARLRCSPMKGHSHVYWYRQLPEEGLKFMVYLQKENIIDESGMPKERFSAEFPKEGPSILRIQQVVRGDSAAYFCASSPSRDRSGNTIYFGEGSWLTVV.

The chain joins TRBV27 to TRBJ2-7, with D possibly TRBD1 on 5 matching bases. Germline V gene lookup returns CDR1 MNHEY and CDR2 SMNVEV (reference sequence). V was trimmed by 6 bases and J by 1 base, leaving 10 bases between them. The CDR3 sequence is 13 residues long. The CDR3 here is CASRKTVSYEQYF. The CDR3 DNA is TGTGCCAGCAGGAAGACAGTTTCCTACGAGCAGTACTTC.

This clone turned up a few times. V usage is TRBV5-6 and J usage is TRBJ1-1; perhaps TRBD1 as D (5 bases). The CDR3 is made up of 14 amino acids. CDR1 is SGHDT, CDR2 YYEEEE, per germline. Trimming removed 0 bases at V and 5 bases at J, with 11 bases between. The CDR3 bases are TGTGCCAGCAGCTTGGCAGGAGGGGAGACTGAAGCTTTCTTT. Protein sequence: CASSLAGGETEAFF.

This clone was seen a few times. The rearrangement joins TRBV7-8 to TRBJ1-6, with D maybe TRBD1 (5 bases). CDR3 length: 14 amino acids. The V gene lost 5 bases and the J gene lost 10 bases, with 15 bases spanning the gap. The germline gives CDR1 SGHVS, CDR2 FQNEAQ. As DNA, the CDR3 is TGTGCCAGCAGCCGAGTGGGGGGAAGGTCACCCCTCCACTTT. Protein sequence: CASSRVGGRSPLHF.

The V and J genes are TRBV15 and TRBJ2-2; 7 bases map to TRBD1. The CDR3 sequence is 17 residues long. Germline CDR1 reads LNHNV; CDR2 reads YYDKDF (reference sequence). The ends lost 7 bases at V and 2 bases at J; junction bases unmatched: 13. CDR3: CATTYPPTGVNTGELFF. The CDR3 DNA is TGTGCCACCACTTACCCCCCTACAGGGGTAAACACCGGGGAGCTGTTTTTT.

The chain employs TRBV15 and TRBJ2-7, with no clear D. Per the germline V gene, CDR1 is LNHNV and CDR2 is YYDKDF (reference sequence). V lost 0 bases and J 0 bases, leaving 6 bases between the germline ends. The CDR3 length is 14 residues. CDR3 sequence: CATSRDLVSYEQYF. The CDR3 DNA sequence: TGTGCCACCAGCAGAGATTTAGTCTCCTACGAGCAGTACTTC.

The table lists this clone with a few counts. The gene calls are TRBV6-6 and TRBJ2-7, with D maybe TRBD2 (6 bases). The V end was cut by 7 bases, the J end by 0 bases, with 13 bases between. Germline V lookup: CDR1 MNHNY, CDR2 SVGAGI (reference sequence). The length of the CDR3 is 14 residues. The CDR3 DNA sequence: TGTGCCAGCATGGCCGCGGGGAGCTCCTACGAGCAGTACTTC. Translated: CASMAAGSSYEQYF.

This clone was recorded only once. The chain recombines TRBV9 with TRBJ2-1; 8 bases are a match to TRBD2. V lost 3 bases to trimming and J lost 7 bases; unmatched junction nucleotides: 15. The CDR3 has 17 amino acids. Germline V lookup: CDR1 SGDLS, CDR2 YYNGEE. The DNA for the CDR3 is TGTGCCAGCAGCGCAACCCCAAGCGGGAGCCGAGGAAATGAGCAGTTCTTC. Its translation: CASSATPSGSRGNEQFF.

The chain has TRBV9 and TRBJ1-6; 7 nucleotides align to TRBD1. Germline V lookup: CDR1 SGDLS, CDR2 YYNGEE. The CDR3 runs to 14 residues. Germline trimming cut 4 bases from V and 7 bases from J; bases unmatched to any gene: 5. For the CDR3, the DNA is TGTGCCAGCAGCCGAACAGGGGTGAATTCACCCCTCCACTTT. Amino acids: CASSRTGVNSPLHF.

V gene TRBV29-1 combines with J gene TRBJ2-5, with D tentatively TRBD2 (6 bases). The CDR3 has 14 residues. Per the germline V gene, CDR1 is SQVTM and CDR2 is ANQGSEA. The V end lost 7 bases, the J end lost 5 bases, and 20 bases lay between the germline ends. The CDR3 region is CSGGDPFSAETQYF. In DNA, the CDR3 is TGCAGCGGGGGGGACCCGTTCTCCGCGGAGACCCAGTACTTC. Full variable domain (rest looked up from reference TRBV29-1 and TRBJ2-5): SAVISQKPSRDICQRGTSLTIQCQVDSQVTMMFWYRQQPGQSLTLIATANQGSEATYESGFVIDKFPISRPNLTFSTLTVSNMSPEDSSIYLCSGGDPFSAETQYFGPGTRLLVL.

V usage is TRBV6-1 and J usage is TRBJ2-2, with D tentatively TRBD1 (7 bases). Trimming removed 7 bases at V and 2 bases at J, with 14 bases between. The CDR3 spans 15 residues. Germline V gene lookup returns CDR1 MNHNS and CDR2 SASEGT. CDR3 protein: CASTSGGINTGELFF. The CDR3 nucleotides read TGTGCCAGCACCTCAGGGGGGATAAACACCGGGGAGCTGTTTTTT.

This clone appeared a few times. The rearrangement links TRBV6-1 to TRBJ1-1; a weak D match, TRBD1 (6 bases). Trimming removed 3 bases from V and 0 bases from J, with 11 bases in between. Per germline, CDR1 MNHNS and CDR2 SASEGT. This CDR3 is 15 amino acids long. The CDR3 sequence: CASSDAGAMNTEAFF. The CDR3 DNA reads as TGTGCCAGCAGTGATGCGGGGGCCATGAACACTGAAGCTTTCTTT.

This clone has just one count. The genes are TRBV6-1 and TRBJ2-7; perhaps TRBD1 as D (5 bases). The CDR3 is made up of 14 amino acids. Trimming removed 1 base at V and 2 bases at J, with 9 bases between. Germline assignment: CDR1 MNHNS and CDR2 SASEGT. The CDR3 loop is CASSEEDIAYEQYF. The CDR3 DNA reads as TGTGCCAGCAGTGAAGAGGACATAGCCTACGAGCAGTACTTC.

CDR3 DNA sequence: TGCAGCGTTACCCACACAGGGGATCGCCTCTATGGCTACACCTTC. Translation: CSVTHTGDRLYGYTF. V usage is TRBV29-1 and J usage is TRBJ1-2; 7 positions agree with TRBD1. This CDR3 has 15 residues. Germline CDR1 is SQVTM and CDR2 is ANQGSEA. The V gene end was trimmed by 5 bases and the J gene end by 4 bases; junction bases not matched to a gene: 13.

The DNA of the CDR3 is TGCGCCAGCAGCTTAGGACAGGGGGCAGATACGCAGTATTTT. Translating it yields CASSLGQGADTQYF. The chain links TRBV5-1 to TRBJ2-3, with TRBD1 identical over 10 bases. Per the germline V gene, CDR1 is SGHRS and CDR2 is YFSETQ. The V gene end was trimmed by 2 bases and the J gene end by 4 bases; junction bases not matched to a gene: 1. The CDR3 sequence is 14 residues long.

This clone has a single count. V and J are TRBV7-9 and TRBJ1-4; unclear D gene. V shed 0 bases and J shed 8 bases, with 13 bases lying between them. CDR1 and CDR2 (germline): SEHNR, FQNEAQ (reference sequence). The CDR3 has 15 residues. The CDR3 bases are TGTGCCAGCAGCTTAGCATCGGGGTTCGTAGAAAAACTGTTTTTT. This gives the protein CASSLASGFVEKLFF.

The chain couples TRBV29-1 to TRBJ1-1; D unclear. The CDR3 loop spans 12 amino acids. CDR1 SQVTM and CDR2 ANQGSEA come from the germline V gene. V was pared by 5 bases and J by 5 bases, with 12 bases between. The CDR3 DNA reads as TGCAGCGTTAAGTCCGGGTGGACTGAAGCTTTCTTT. This encodes CSVKSGWTEAFF.

The V and J genes are TRBV6-5 and TRBJ2-1; 10 bases line up with TRBD1. The CDR3 sequence is 14 residues long. Trimming removed 6 bases from V and 3 bases from J; junction bases left unmatched: 2. CDR1 is MNHEY and CDR2 is SVGAGI in the germline V gene. Written as DNA, the CDR3 is TGTGCCAGCAGCCGGGACAGGGGCTACAATGAGCAGTTCTTC. Translating it yields CASSRDRGYNEQFF.

Only one count was recorded for this clone. The chain has TRBV15 and TRBJ2-7, with 7 positions matching TRBD1. Trimming removed 0 bases from V and 2 bases from J; junction bases left unmatched: 4. The CDR3 totals 15 residues. The germline V gene has CDR1 LNHNV and CDR2 YYDKDF (reference sequence). The CDR3 DNA is TGTGCCACCAGCAGAGAGGACAGGTCTCCCTACGAGCAGTACTTC. It specifies CATSREDRSPYEQYF. Together with reference TRBV15 and TRBJ2-7, the CDR3 gives the full variable domain: DAMVIQNPRYQVTQFGKPVTLSCSQTLNHNVMYWYQQKSSQAPKLLFHYYDKDFNNEADTPDNFQSRRPNTSFCFLDIRSPGLGDTAMYLCATSREDRSPYEQYFGPGTRLTVT.

The chain has TRBV6-5 and TRBJ1-1; maybe TRBD1 (5 bases). Germline CDR1 reads MNHEY; CDR2 reads SVGAGI. With 0 bases removed from V and 2 bases from J, the gap between germline ends came to 10 bases. CDR3 length equals 15 residues. This CDR3 is CASSYSNQGNTEAFF. CDR3 in DNA: TGTGCCAGCAGTTACTCGAATCAGGGAAACACTGAAGCTTTCTTT.

The genes are TRBV7-2 and TRBJ2-5; 8 bases align to TRBD1. J was trimmed by 2 bases and V by 8 bases; bases with no gene match: 1. The CDR3 is 12 residues long. The germline gives CDR1 SGHTA, CDR2 FQGNSA. The CDR3 nucleotides read TGTGCCAGCCACAGGGGGCAAGAGACCCAGTACTTC. It yields the protein CASHRGQETQYF.

This chain joins TRBV5-1 and TRBJ2-6; 8 bases are a match to TRBD1. Losses at the gene ends were 0 bases for V and 0 bases for J; bases not matched to a gene: 5. CDR1 is SGHRS, CDR2 YFSETQ, per germline. The CDR3 length is 18 residues. CDR3 in amino acids: CASSLVGTGASGANVLTF. The CDR3, as DNA: TGCGCCAGCAGCTTGGTGGGGACAGGAGCCTCTGGGGCCAACGTCCTGACTTTC.